One TCR beta chain is described in this entry. Its target is not known. In germline, CDR1 is SGHDT, CDR2 YYEEEE. CDR3 size: 14 residues. Germline trimming cut 5 bases from V and 3 bases from J; bases unmatched to any gene: 2. Everyone who donated was a healthy bone marrow donor. With 60 Vbeta and 13 Jbeta primers, the PCR was carried out. Sequencing used immunoSEQ multiplex PCR; TCRdb keeps in-frame clones, though not all of them. The sample has 70,000 to 80,000 clones. The source of the sample is a study of cytomegalovirus exposure and HLA in healthy donors. The study's findings and limits: A few chains tied to CMV proved CMV antigen-specific in vitro. The authors considered a cluster of highly shared sequence variants likely to be a sequencing artifact. Later on, a genetic analysis was performed. It linked a missense variant in DCLRE1C with V- and J-gene trimming of TCR beta.

This TCR was sampled from a man in his forties or fifties in good health and CMV-seronegative. The sample comprised PBMCs. The gene calls are TRBV5-6 and TRBJ2-2, with 9 bases lining up with TRBD1. As DNA, the CDR3 is TGTGCCAGCAGAAGACAGGGGGACACCGGGGAGCTGTTTTTT. Translation: CASRRQGDTGELFF.